One sample yielded the 28 T cell receptor beta chains listed below, sequenced in a study of T cells in localized non-small cell lung cancer. Here immunoSEQ multiplex PCR was the method, and the copy in TCRdb shows in-frame clones only, minus some. The data contain approximately 10,000 clones, 85% to 90% of them seen just once; the ten biggest clones take up 2.4%. The sample in question was peripheral blood, obtained before any cancer treatment. The receptors were sampled from a female donor at least 60 years old with stage II squamous cell lung carcinoma.

The V call is TRBV11-2, the J call TRBJ1-4, with D unclear. Germline V gene sequence: CDR1 SGHAT, CDR2 FQNNGV. Trimming took off 0 bases at V and 11 bases at J, with 13 bases between the two ends. The CDR3 consists of 14 residues. The CDR3 coding sequence is TGTGCCAGCAGCTTAGATCTTGCGGCGCAGAAACTGTTTTTT. This gives the protein CASSLDLAAQKLFF.

The chain joins TRBV27 to TRBJ2-2, with unresolved D. The V and J ends lost 4 bases and 4 bases respectively, with 7 bases between them. Per the germline V gene, CDR1 is MNHEY and CDR2 is SMNVEV (reference sequence). This CDR3 has 13 residues. CDR3 in DNA: TGTGCCAGCAGTTCGTTCCCCACCGGGGAGCTGTTTTTT. Protein: CASSSFPTGELFF.

The genes are TRBV29-1 and TRBJ1-1; D uncertain. Germline V gene data show CDR1 as SQVTM and CDR2 as ANQGSEA. Trimming took 7 bases from V and 1 from J, leaving 10 bases between them. The CDR3 loop spans 12 amino acids. CDR3 in DNA: TGCAGCGAAGGGCGCGGGAACACTGAAGCTTTCTTT. It codes for CSEGRGNTEAFF.

This clone was counted a few times. The chain links TRBV27 to TRBJ1-2; D is ambiguous. Germline V CDR1 and CDR2: MNHEY, SMNVEV (reference sequence). The CDR3 is made up of 14 amino acids. Between the trimmed V and J ends, which lost 4 bases and 0 bases, there was a span of 9 bases. This chain's CDR3 is CASSSYTTNYGYTF. CDR3 in DNA: TGTGCCAGCAGTTCGTACACTACTAACTATGGCTACACCTTC.

The chain carries TRBV11-1 and TRBJ2-5, with TRBD1 matching over 7 bases. With V trimmed by 5 bases and J by 2 bases, 5 bases remained unmatched. The CDR3 extends over 14 amino acids. Germline lookup yields CDR1 SGHAT and CDR2 FQDESV (reference sequence). The CDR3 DNA sequence: TGTGCCAGCAGCCATCCGGGACAGCAAGAGACCCAGTACTTC. This codes for CASSHPGQQETQYF.

The chain is built from TRBV30 and TRBJ2-1, with TRBD2 matching 11 bases. CDR1 and CDR2 (germline): GTSNPN, SVGIG (reference sequence). CDR3 size: 16 residues. V dropped 5 bases and J dropped 7; count of bases not matched to a gene: 13. Written as DNA, the CDR3 is TGTGCCTGGGTCCCTGTTAGCGGGAGGGCAGGGAATGAGCAGTTCTTC. Translation gives CAWVPVSGRAGNEQFF.

J is TRBJ2-1 and V is TRBV7-2, with D uncertain. The ends were cut back, 2 bases at V and 5 bases at J, with 4 bases in the middle. Germline V gene sequence: CDR1 SGHTA, CDR2 FQGNSA. CDR3 size: 12 residues. The CDR3 spells CASSLLHNEQFF. The CDR3 nucleotides are TGTGCCAGCAGCTTATTACACAATGAGCAGTTCTTC. The variable domain in full, with the rest retrieved from reference TRBV7-2 and TRBJ2-1, is GAGVSQSPSNKVTEKGKDVELRCDPISGHTALYWYRQSLGQGLEFLIYFQGNSAPDKSGLPSDRFSAERTGGSVSTLTIQRTQQEDSAVYLCASSLLHNEQFFGPGTRLTVL.

CDR3 in amino acids: CASSLGGQGASGYTF. The CDR3 nucleotides are TGCGCCAGCAGCTTGGGAGGACAGGGGGCCTCTGGCTACACCTTC. The V gene is TRBV5-1, the J gene TRBJ1-2, with 11 bases lining up with TRBD1. Germline V lookup: CDR1 SGHRS, CDR2 YFSETQ. CDR3 length: 15 amino acids. V lost 0 bases, J lost 7 bases, and 5 bases stayed unmatched.

V and J are TRBV7-9 and TRBJ1-5; D remains ambiguous. V lost 6 bases and J lost 7, with 10 bases in between. CDR3 size: 12 residues. The V gene's germline CDR1 is SEHNR and CDR2 FQNEAQ (reference sequence). The CDR3 protein is CASSLDAQPQHF. CDR3 bases: TGTGCCAGCAGTCTCGACGCCCAGCCCCAGCATTTT.

The chain links TRBV28 to TRBJ1-5; 8 bases match TRBD1. The V and J ends lost 3 bases and 3 bases, in that order; junction bases with no gene match: 10. From germline, CDR1 is MDHEN and CDR2 SYDVKM. The CDR3 extends over 17 amino acids. CDR3 DNA: TGTGCCAGCAGTTTTCTCCGGACAGGGATCATCAATCAGCCCCAGCATTTT. Residues: CASSFLRTGIINQPQHF.

A single count supports this clone. The J gene is TRBJ2-1, the V gene TRBV7-5; the D call TRBD2 from the table was never checked on the DNA. TRBV7-5 is marked as a pseudogene. The CDR3 covers 17 residues. The CDR3 reads CVRSLLTGGSSYNEQFF. The CDR3 DNA reads as TGTGTCAGAAGCCTCCTGACGGGCGGGAGTTCCTACAATGAGCAGTTCTTC.

The rearrangement joins TRBV5-4 to TRBJ2-1, with TRBD2 matching over 12 bases. V was clipped by 2 bases and J by 8 bases; unmatched bases: 8. Germline loops: CDR1 SGHNT, CDR2 YYREEE (reference sequence). The CDR3 sequence is 16 residues long. Written as DNA, the CDR3 is TGTGCCAGCAGCTTACCGGGACTAGCGGGTAGGGATGAGCAGTTCTTC. Translating it yields CASSLPGLAGRDEQFF. Variable domain in full (rest from reference TRBV5-4 and TRBJ2-1): ETGVTQSPTHLIKTRGQQVTLRCSSQSGHNTVSWYQQALGQGPQFIFQYYREEENGRGNFPPRFSGLQFPNYSSELNVNALELDDSALYLCASSLPGLAGRDEQFFGPGTRLTVL.

The chain employs TRBV5-6 and TRBJ2-1, with 7 bases fitting TRBD2. The CDR3 consists of 16 residues. The V segment lost 3 bases and the J segment 2 bases; nucleotides outside the gene matches: 8. CDR1 is SGHDT, CDR2 YYEEEE, per germline. The CDR3 loop is CASSSQGGATYNEQFF. In DNA form, the CDR3 reads TGTGCCAGCAGCTCCCAGGGAGGGGCGACCTACAATGAGCAGTTCTTC.

A word on this clone: Other DNA variants within this sample encode the same CDR3. The genes are TRBV10-1 and TRBJ2-1; D unresolved. This CDR3 region has 11 residues. Germline V lookup: CDR1 WNHNN, CDR2 SYGVQD (reference sequence). Trimming took off 6 bases at V and 9 bases at J, with 9 bases between the two ends. The CDR3 is CASSGGGEQFF. CDR3 DNA sequence: TGCGCCAGCAGCGGCGGTGGTGAGCAGTTCTTC.

The V gene is TRBV2, the J gene TRBJ2-3; 12 nucleotides match TRBD2. The CDR3 runs 16 residues. Germline assignment: CDR1 SNHLY and CDR2 FYNNEI. Trimming took 3 bases from V and 4 from J; bases not matched to a gene: 5. CDR3 DNA: TGTGCCAGCAGTGATGCTCTAGCGGGAGGGTCAGATACGCAGTATTTT. It specifies CASSDALAGGSDTQYF.

Here the CDR3 reads CASSLRGRYSNQPQHF. DNA for the CDR3: TGTGCCAGCAGTTTACGGGGCAGATATAGCAATCAGCCCCAGCATTTT. The gene calls are TRBV27 and TRBJ1-5; tentatively, D is TRBD1 (5 bases). Germline CDR1 reads MNHEY; CDR2 reads SMNVEV (reference sequence). V shed 2 bases and J shed 0 bases, with 11 bases lying between them. The CDR3 is 16 amino acids.

The chain joins TRBV7-9 to TRBJ1-5; D perhaps matches TRBD1 (5 bases). This CDR3 contains 16 residues. Trimming stripped 1 base from V and 2 bases from J, with 12 bases between. In germline, CDR1 is SEHNR, CDR2 FQNEAQ (reference sequence). The CDR3 protein is CASSLDLGGGNQPQHF. The CDR3 nucleotides read TGTGCCAGCAGCTTAGATTTGGGGGGGGGCAATCAGCCCCAGCATTTT.

This clone was observed once. DNA of the CDR3: TGTGCCAGCAGCTTAGGTGGCGGGGTGGATTCACCCCTCCACTTT. Amino acid sequence: CASSLGGGVDSPLHF. The chain has TRBV7-8 and TRBJ1-6; D gene uncertain. Germline V gives CDR1 SGHVS, CDR2 FQNEAQ. The V and J ends lost 1 base and 8 bases respectively, with 12 bases between them. The CDR3 is made up of 15 amino acids.

This clone was found a few times. This chain joins TRBV5-1 and TRBJ2-1; TRBD2 matches at 13 bases. V shed 4 bases and J 5 bases; nucleotides not matched to a gene: 9. Germline lookup yields CDR1 SGHRS and CDR2 YFSETQ. The CDR3 contains 17 residues. The CDR3 reads CASSLNGGTSGNNEQFF. CDR3 sequence (DNA): TGCGCCAGCAGCCTGAACGGTGGGACTAGCGGGAACAATGAGCAGTTCTTC.

The rearrangement links TRBV5-1 to TRBJ2-7, with D possibly matching TRBD1 (6 bases). The length of the CDR3 is 14 residues. With 0 bases removed from V and 3 bases from J, the gap between germline ends came to 10 bases. The germline V gene encodes CDR1 SGHRS and CDR2 YFSETQ. CDR3 residues: CASSLAVRGYEQYV. DNA for the CDR3: TGCGCCAGCAGCTTGGCCGTCAGGGGCTACGAGCAGTACGTC.

V and J are TRBV10-1 and TRBJ2-3, with D perhaps assigned TRBD1 or TRBD2 (5 bases each). The CDR3 has 14 residues. Between the trimmed V and J ends, which lost 2 bases and 8 bases, there was a span of 14 bases. CDR1 WNHNN and CDR2 SYGVQD come from the germline V gene (reference sequence). DNA for the CDR3: TGCGCCAGCAGTGAGGGGCTGGCTGGGGGTACGCAGTATTTT. Its translation: CASSEGLAGGTQYF.

The chain carries TRBV2 and TRBJ1-5; D is ambiguous. This CDR3 has 13 residues. V shed 6 bases and J shed 9 bases, with 15 bases lying between them. Germline V gene lookup returns CDR1 SNHLY and CDR2 FYNNEI. In DNA, the CDR3 is TGTGCCAGCAGATACATGTCCTCCTGGCCCCAGCATTTT. Its protein product is CASRYMSSWPQHF.

The chain uses TRBV6-1 and TRBJ2-5, with D perhaps TRBD1 (5 bases). The CDR3 has 15 residues. CDR1 is MNHNS, CDR2 SASEGT, per germline. V lost 0 bases and J 7 bases, leaving 15 bases between the germline ends. The CDR3 nucleotides are TGTGCCAGCAGTGAAGCGCTTTGGACAATCCGGACCCAGTACTTC. Protein: CASSEALWTIRTQYF.

The rearrangement links TRBV11-2 to TRBJ2-3, with D perhaps TRBD2 (6 bases). V shed 2 bases and J shed 6 bases, with 12 bases lying between them. Germline loops: CDR1 SGHAT, CDR2 FQNNGV. This CDR3 has 14 residues. CDR3 residues: CASSLMRGGDTQYF. CDR3 bases: TGTGCCAGCAGCTTAATGCGGGGTGGGGATACGCAGTATTTT.

The chain has TRBV2 and TRBJ1-2; 7 nucleotides line up with TRBD1. Germline loops: CDR1 SNHLY, CDR2 FYNNEI. The CDR3 contains 14 residues. The J segment lost 3 bases and the V segment lost 6 bases, leaving 7 bases of the junction unmatched. The CDR3, as DNA: TGTGCCAGCAGGGTGGACAGGATGGACTATGGCTACACCTTC. It encodes CASRVDRMDYGYTF.

Here the CDR3 reads CASSLDRVGNTIYF. In DNA form, the CDR3 reads TGTGCCAGCAGTCTCGACAGGGTAGGAAACACCATATATTTT. This chain uses TRBV28 with TRBJ1-3, with 7 nucleotides matching TRBD1. Germline lookup yields CDR1 MDHEN and CDR2 SYDVKM. The CDR3 contains 14 residues. V was pared by 5 bases and J by 4 bases, with 5 bases of the junction left unmatched.

The rearrangement links TRBV19 to TRBJ2-5; D unresolved. The CDR3 length is 12 residues. Germline loops: CDR1 LNHDA, CDR2 SQIVND (reference sequence). The ends were cut back, 1 base at V and 6 bases at J, with 6 bases in the middle. CDR3 in DNA: TGTGCCAGTAGTATAGTAGGGAAGACCCAGTACTTC. It yields the protein CASSIVGKTQYF.

The chain links TRBV6-4 to TRBJ2-1; D uncertain. V dropped 2 bases and J dropped 2 bases, with 4 bases sitting between them. The germline V gene encodes CDR1 MRHNA and CDR2 SNTAGT. The CDR3 consists of 13 residues. The CDR3 loop is CASSDPPYNEQFF. CDR3 DNA: TGTGCCAGCAGTGACCCACCCTACAATGAGCAGTTCTTC.